The rows below give T cell receptor beta chains drawn from one sample of a study of response to subunit inactivated influenza vaccine. In TCRdb, the RT-PCR reads were re-called with MiXCR into one record per CDR3 protein. The table shows 630,000 or so distinct CDR3 sequences, with roughly 14% occurring only once. Sequences were derived from PBMCs from blood, sampled 11 to 12 days after vaccination. These receptors were collected from a man aged 50 or older who received an inactivated influenza vaccine. CDR3s include the opening cysteine and the closing phenylalanine or tryptophan. A D gene is named only where the DNA matches it firmly. Some rows mark clone size as missing; the rest say once, few, many or name a class of expanded clone.

TRBV28,TRBJ2-7,TRBD1,14,few,TGTGCCAGCAGAGTAACAGGGGACCCCTACGAGCAGTACTTC,CASRVTGDPYEQYF
TRBV12-3/TRBV12-4,TRBJ2-3,.,14,.,TGTGCCAGCAGTTTAGGCTCAACCACAGATACGCAGTATTTT,CASSLGSTTDTQYF
TRBV20-1,TRBJ2-1,.,12,.,TGCAGTGCCGTTAAACCTCCCGGGGAGCAGTTCTTC,CSAVKPPGEQFF
TRBV9,TRBJ1-1,.,15,many,TGTGCCAGCAGCCCGAGGGTATGGGGTAACACTGAAGCTTTCTTT,CASSPRVWGNTEAFF
TRBV7-2,TRBJ2-1,.,14,few,TGTGCCAGCAGCTTAGGGACTAAGTACAATGAGCAGTTCTTC,CASSLGTKYNEQFF
TRBV11-2,TRBJ2-2,TRBD2,17,.,TGTGCCAGCAGCTTAGACGAGGGCGGGAGGAACACCGGGGAGCTGTTTTTT,CASSLDEGGRNTGELFF
TRBV30,TRBJ1-2,.,12,.,TGTGCCTGTCGGCAGGGGAACTATGGCTACACCTTC,CACRQGNYGYTF
TRBV7-2,TRBJ2-1,.,15,many,TGTGCCAGCAGCTTAGGGGGGCCCTCCTACAATGAGCAGTTCTTC,CASSLGGPSYNEQFF
TRBV6-5,TRBJ1-3,.,14,.,TGTGCCAGCAGTTACGGGGACTCTGGAAACACCATATATTTT,CASSYGDSGNTIYF
TRBV28,TRBJ2-7,.,16,many,TGTGCCAGCAGTCCACCCCTCGAAGGGCTCAACTACGAGCAGTACTTC,CASSPPLEGLNYEQYF
TRBV10-3,TRBJ1-6,.,15,few,TGTGCCATCAGTGAGAGGGACAATGATAATTCACCCCTCCACTTT,CAISERDNDNSPLHF
TRBV5-1,TRBJ1-4,.,15,few,TGCGCCAGCAGCTTCAGCCTTGCAACTAATGAAAAACTGTTTTTT,CASSFSLATNEKLFF
TRBV20-1,TRBJ2-5,TRBD2,15,few,TGCAGTGCTAGAGATTTTAGCGGGGTATTAGAGACCCAGTACTTC,CSARDFSGVLETQYF
TRBV6-1,TRBJ2-5,TRBD1,17,few,TGTGCCAGCCTACCCCTAGGACAGGGGGCTCTGTTAGGGACCCAGTACTTC,CASLPLGQGALLGTQYF
TRBV10-3,TRBJ1-1,.,15,.,TGTGCCATCAGTGAGTCCAGGGACGGGAACACTGAAGCTTTCTTT,CAISESRDGNTEAFF
TRBV3-1,TRBJ2-7,.,12,.,TGTGCCAGCAGCCAAGTTTATTGGGAGCAGTACTTC,CASSQVYWEQYF